This entry describes one T cell receptor (beta chain). This clone's antigen is unknown. The record has no base qualities; no much larger clone is one base away. This specimen comes from a study of blood T cell repertoires in COVID-19 (dated by TCRdb to 2018 to 2020). At the level of the whole study: The collaborator samples originated in the United States, Italy and Spain and spanned the acute and convalescent phases of COVID-19. Where available, HLA class I and class II types were obtained from metadata supplied by the sample provider rather than from assay-based typing. The dataset comprised deeply sampled blood TCRbeta repertoires from subjects exposed to, actively infected with, or recovered from COVID-19. The material from the prospective study consisted of cDNA or gDNA derived from T cells, B-cell-depleted T cells, or PBMCs. The sample metadata nearly always contained a de-identified subject ID, COVID-19 status, age in years and sex. The repertoires were released in a freely available public database intended as a resource for research on the immune response to SARS-CoV-2. Samples were obtained from the ongoing ImmuneRACE study (first 160 participants) and from approximately 1,200 subjects provided by 6 global collaborators.

The collaborating institutions used their own protocols to collect whole blood in K2EDTA tubes. For TCRbeta analysis, collaborator samples were shipped as frozen whole blood, as isolated PBMCs, or as DNA extracted from either sample type. Inclusive of the bounding cysteine and phenylalanine, the CDR3 is 18 residues long. Only CDR3 DNA is held: 54 bases, read in frame from base 1. CDR1 and CDR2, per the germline V gene, are SNHLY and FYNNEI. The germline ends are 16 bases apart after V is trimmed by 1 base and J by 0 bases. TCRbeta CDR3 regions were amplified from genomic DNA by means of the immunoSEQ Assay, a bias-controlled multiplex PCR. The original pipeline was this. The number of nucleated cells in each sample was estimated by amplification of reference gene primers within the assay. To quantify the absolute abundance of each unique TCRbeta CDR3 rearrangement, sequence reads were collapsed and filtered. For each sample, productive Simpson clonality was calculated as the square root of Simpson's diversity index across productive rearrangements. The table was pulled from immuneACCESS by TCRdb, which kept in-frame rearrangements only. Such tables lose some clones; where checked, under half of the loss comes from unresolved V genes, and the rest has no known cause. V and J calls and clone size are given by that table; D and trimming were obtained from the DNA. The sample records fewer than 75,000 clones, 80% to 95% of which are singletons. Roughly 4.2% of the sample is held by the ten biggest clonotypes.

Here is what the overall study found, with its caveats: The quantity of clinical and demographic metadata differed by source and by participant and was supplied without curation.

The chain is assembled from TRBV2 and TRBJ2-1, and possibly TRBD2, on 6 matching bases. The sequence came from a man in his forties or fifties with active COVID-19. Input material: peripheral blood. The nucleotides are TGTGCCAGCAGTGAAGAGGCGCTCGGCGGGACCTCCTACAATGAGCAGTTCTTC. The resulting protein is CASSEEALGGTSYNEQFF.